Below are 15 T cell receptor beta chains sequenced from a single sample in a study of brain T cells in children with intractable seizures. Assay used: immunoSEQ multiplex PCR; TCRdb lists only in-frame clones, some missing. The repertoire consists of about 340,000 clones, with over 90% occurring once and the leading ten covering 5.7%. Time point indicated: blood from clinic visit 5 months post-surgery; TSC patient then seizure free. This specimen consisted of peripheral blood, obtained approximately 5 months after surgery. The receptors derive from a boy in the first two years of life with tuberous sclerosis and intractable seizures.

This clone was picked up one time. The chain joins TRBV7-3 to TRBJ2-4, with no clear D. This CDR3 region has 14 residues. V was cut by 0 bases and J by 8 bases, with 11 bases left in between. CDR1 SGHTA and CDR2 FQGTGA come from the germline V gene. CDR3 coding DNA: TGTGCCAGCAGCTTAACGGGCCCAAGGGACATTCAGTACTTC. This translates into CASSLTGPRDIQYF.

This clone occurred many times. V usage is TRBV27 and J usage is TRBJ2-4; D possibly uses TRBD1 or TRBD2 (5 bases each). CDR1 and CDR2 from the germline V gene are MNHEY and SMNVEV (reference sequence). V lost 6 bases and J lost 0, with 27 bases in between. CDR3 size: 20 residues. The CDR3 DNA sequence: TGTGCCAGCAGCCGCTCCCCGCGAGGGGCACTACTTCTAGCCAAAAACATTCAGTACTTC. Its translation is CASSRSPRGALLLAKNIQYF.

V and J are TRBV9 and TRBJ2-2; 12 nucleotides align to TRBD2. The CDR3 extends over 16 amino acids. Germline assignment: CDR1 SGDLS and CDR2 YYNGEE. V shed 3 bases, J shed 1 base, and the junction held 1 base outside the gene matches. The CDR3 here is CASSGTSGENTGELFF. CDR3 DNA: TGTGCCAGCAGCGGGACTAGCGGGGAGAACACCGGGGAGCTGTTTTTT.

The chain has TRBV5-1 and TRBJ2-4, with a weak D call TRBD2 (5 bases). The ends were cut back, 2 bases at V and 1 base at J, with 10 bases in the middle. The CDR3 consists of 15 residues. Germline CDR1 and CDR2: SGHRS and YFSETQ. CDR3 bases: TGCGCCAGCAGCTTCTCCCCGGGGGCCAAAAACATTCAGTACTTC. This sequence encodes CASSFSPGAKNIQYF. The complete variable domain, with remaining parts taken from reference TRBV5-1 and TRBJ2-4, reads KAGVTQTPRYLIKTRGQQVTLSCSPISGHRSVSWYQQTPGQGLQFLFEYFSETQRNKGNFPGRFSGRQFSNSRSEMNVSTLELGDSALYLCASSFSPGAKNIQYFGAGTRLSVL.

The chain uses TRBV7-6 and TRBJ1-4; no reliable D call. CDR1 is SGHVS, CDR2 FNYEAQ, per germline. The germline V and J ends were trimmed by 0 bases and 2 bases, with 4 bases remaining between them. This CDR3 region has 14 residues. CDR3 in DNA: TGTGCCAGCAGCTTAGCGGCGACTAATGAAAAACTGTTTTTT. Translating gives CASSLAATNEKLFF.

The rearrangement links TRBV2 to TRBJ2-5; 11 bases align to TRBD2. The junction had 8 bases not matched to a gene; V was cut back by 9 bases and J by 2 bases. This CDR3 has 15 amino acids. CDR1 and CDR2 (germline): SNHLY, FYNNEI. The DNA of the CDR3 is TGTGCCAGTTTCTCTAGCGGGGGGCCGCAAGAGACCCAGTACTTC. This translates into CASFSSGGPQETQYF.

This sequence joins TRBV29-1 and TRBJ1-2; the match to TRBD1 covers 8 bases. CDR1 is SQVTM, CDR2 ANQGSEA, per germline. V was clipped by 5 bases and J by 4 bases; unmatched bases: 18. This CDR3 has 17 amino acids. In nucleotides, the CDR3 is TGCAGCGTTTCCGGAGAGGTGGGTGACAGGGGTTCCTATGGCTACACCTTC. It is translated as CSVSGEVGDRGSYGYTF.

The chain uses TRBV28 and TRBJ1-5; D is perhaps TRBD1 (6 bases). Germline V gene data show CDR1 as MDHEN and CDR2 as SYDVKM. The CDR3 extends over 14 amino acids. V was pared by 6 bases and J by 3 bases, with 12 bases between. The CDR3 region is CASSRDTNNQPQHF. The CDR3 nucleotides read TGTGCCAGCAGCCGGGACACCAACAATCAGCCCCAGCATTTT. The complete variable domain, with remaining parts taken from reference TRBV28 and TRBJ1-5, reads DVKVTQSSRYLVKRTGEKVFLECVQDMDHENMFWYRQDPGLGLRLIYFSYDVKMKEKGDIPEGYSVSREKKERFSLILESASTNQTSMYLCASSRDTNNQPQHFGDGTRLSIL.

This chain joins TRBV3-1 (or the pseudogene TRBV3-2) and TRBJ2-2; 15 bases line up with TRBD2. This CDR3 contains 18 residues. The germline CDR1 and CDR2 sequences are LGHDT and YNNKEL (reference sequence). The J segment lost 4 bases and the V segment lost 3 bases, leaving 6 bases of the junction unmatched. CDR3 nucleotide sequence: TGTGCCAGCAGCCACTGGACTAGCGGGGGGGTGAGCACCGGGGAGCTGTTTTTT. Its protein is CASSHWTSGGVSTGELFF.

This rearrangement joins TRBV6-2 or TRBV6-3 to TRBJ2-5, with 11 bases identical to TRBD1. Germline V CDR1 and CDR2: MNHEY, SVGEGT. The CDR3 runs to 17 residues. V dropped 3 bases and J dropped 5; count of bases not matched to a gene: 11. CDR3 DNA sequence: TGTGCCAGCAGTTATCCACGCGGGACAGGGGGATGGGAGACCCAGTACTTC. It specifies CASSYPRGTGGWETQYF.

CDR3 residues: CASSLPQSYNSPLHF. The CDR3 region has the DNA TGTGCCAGCAGTTTACCTCAGAGCTATAATTCACCCCTCCACTTT. The chain is built from TRBV27 and TRBJ1-6; D is undetermined. Trimming pared 2 bases from V and 3 bases from J, leaving 8 bases between. This CDR3 region has 15 residues. CDR1 and CDR2 (germline): MNHEY, SMNVEV (reference sequence).

This clone was seen repeatedly, ten times or more. The V call is TRBV2, the J call TRBJ2-1; the D gene is possibly TRBD2 (6 bases). This CDR3 region has 17 residues. V dropped 6 bases and J dropped 0 bases, with 18 bases sitting between them. Germline V lookup: CDR1 SNHLY, CDR2 FYNNEI. CDR3 amino acids: CASSLRMGTHSYNEQFF. In DNA, the CDR3 is TGTGCCAGCAGCCTTAGGATGGGGACTCACTCCTACAATGAGCAGTTCTTC.

V is TRBV7-8 and J is TRBJ2-7, with 8 bases aligning to TRBD2. This CDR3 is built from 15 residues. After removal of 5 bases from V and 0 bases from J, the junction contained 6 bases not matched to a gene. Germline loops: CDR1 SGHVS, CDR2 FQNEAQ. DNA of the CDR3: TGTGCCAGCAGCAAGAGCGGGGGACTCTCCTACGAGCAGTACTTC. Its translation: CASSKSGGLSYEQYF.

CDR3 DNA: TGTGCCAGCAGCTTAGGAGGCGCGGAGCGGGAGACCCAGTACTTC. Translated, it gives CASSLGGAERETQYF. The chain uses TRBV11-3 and TRBJ2-5, with TRBD2 as a possible D gene (5 bases). V shed 1 base and J shed 5 bases, with 14 bases lying between them. Germline loops: CDR1 SGHNT, CDR2 YENEEA. The CDR3 runs 15 residues. Filled out from reference TRBV11-3 and TRBJ2-5, the complete variable domain reads EAGVVQSPRYKIIEKKQPVAFWCNPISGHNTLYWYLQNLGQGPELLIRYENEEAVDDSQLPKDRFSAERLKGVDSTLKIQPAELGDSAVYLCASSLGGAERETQYFGPGTRLLVL.

The sample holds one count of this clone. The rearrangement uses TRBV12-3 or TRBV12-4 and TRBJ1-4; D is uncertain. This CDR3 contains 12 residues. The V gene lost 6 bases and the J gene lost 4 bases, with 6 bases spanning the gap. CDR3 sequence: CASSPINEKLFF. CDR3 bases: TGTGCCAGCAGCCCAATTAATGAAAAACTGTTTTTT.